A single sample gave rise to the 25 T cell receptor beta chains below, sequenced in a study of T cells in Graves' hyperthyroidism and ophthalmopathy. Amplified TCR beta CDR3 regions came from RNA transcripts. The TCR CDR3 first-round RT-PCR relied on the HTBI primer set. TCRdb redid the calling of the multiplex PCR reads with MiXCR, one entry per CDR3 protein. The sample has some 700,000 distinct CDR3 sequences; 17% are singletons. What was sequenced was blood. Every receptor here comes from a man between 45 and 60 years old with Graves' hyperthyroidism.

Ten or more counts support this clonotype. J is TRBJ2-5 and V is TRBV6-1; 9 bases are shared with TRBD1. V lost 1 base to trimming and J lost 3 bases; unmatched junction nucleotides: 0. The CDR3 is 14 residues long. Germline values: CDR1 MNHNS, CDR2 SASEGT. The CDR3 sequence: CASSEGTGEETQYF. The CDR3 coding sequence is TGTGCCAGCAGTGAAGGGACAGGGGAAGAGACCCAGTACTTC.

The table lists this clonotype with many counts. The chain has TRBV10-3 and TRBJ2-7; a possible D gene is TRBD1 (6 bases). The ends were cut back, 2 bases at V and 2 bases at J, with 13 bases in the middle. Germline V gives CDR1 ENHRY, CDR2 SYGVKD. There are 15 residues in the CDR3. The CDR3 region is CAISERQVLTYEQYF. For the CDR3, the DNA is TGTGCCATCAGTGAGAGACAGGTTCTGACCTACGAGCAGTACTTC.

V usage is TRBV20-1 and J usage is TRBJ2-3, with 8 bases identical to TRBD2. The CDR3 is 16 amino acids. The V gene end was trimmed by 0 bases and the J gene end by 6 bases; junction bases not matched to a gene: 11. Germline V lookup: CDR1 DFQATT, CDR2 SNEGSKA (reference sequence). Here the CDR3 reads CSAREGAGGTRDTQYF. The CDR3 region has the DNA TGCAGTGCTAGAGAGGGTGCGGGAGGAACCCGGGATACGCAGTATTTT.

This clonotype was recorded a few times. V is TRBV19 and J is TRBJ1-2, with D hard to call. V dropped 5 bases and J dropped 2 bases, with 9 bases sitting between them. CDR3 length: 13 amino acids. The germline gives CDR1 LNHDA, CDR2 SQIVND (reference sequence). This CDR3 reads CASSGVRNYGYTF. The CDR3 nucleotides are TGTGCCAGTAGTGGGGTCCGGAACTATGGCTACACCTTC.

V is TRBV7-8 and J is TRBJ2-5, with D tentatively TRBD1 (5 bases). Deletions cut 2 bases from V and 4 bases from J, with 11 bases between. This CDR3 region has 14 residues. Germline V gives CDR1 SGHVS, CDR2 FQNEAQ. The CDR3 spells CASSLFDSRETQYF. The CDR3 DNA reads TGTGCCAGCAGCTTATTCGACAGCCGAGAGACCCAGTACTTC.

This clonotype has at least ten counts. CDR3 region: CASSQLAGAVDTQYF. The CDR3 DNA reads as TGTGCCAGCAGCCAGTTAGCGGGAGCAGTAGATACGCAGTATTTT. V gene TRBV11-2 combines with J gene TRBJ2-3, with 9 bases fitting TRBD2. CDR1 is SGHAT, CDR2 FQNNGV, per germline. The CDR3 loop spans 15 amino acids. V was pared by 5 bases and J by 5 bases, with 8 bases of the junction left unmatched.

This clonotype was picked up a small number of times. CDR3: CASSSPGVAYYNEQFF. CDR3 nucleotides: TGTGCCAGCAGCTCCCCCGGAGTGGCCTACTACAATGAGCAGTTCTTC. V is TRBV7-2 and J is TRBJ2-1; no clear D. This CDR3 has 16 residues. CDR1 and CDR2 from the germline V gene are SGHTA and FQGNSA. V shed 4 bases and J shed 3 bases, with 16 bases lying between them.

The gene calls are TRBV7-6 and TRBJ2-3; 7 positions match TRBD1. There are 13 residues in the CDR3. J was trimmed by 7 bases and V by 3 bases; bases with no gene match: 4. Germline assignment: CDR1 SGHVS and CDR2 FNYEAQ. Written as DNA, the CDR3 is TGTGCCAGCAGCTTCTCACAGGGGAATACGCAGTATTTT. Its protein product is CASSFSQGNTQYF.

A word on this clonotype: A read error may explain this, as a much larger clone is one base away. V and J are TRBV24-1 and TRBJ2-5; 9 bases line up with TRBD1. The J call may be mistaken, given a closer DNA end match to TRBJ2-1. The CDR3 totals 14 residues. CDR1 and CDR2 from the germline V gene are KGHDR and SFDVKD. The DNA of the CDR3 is TGTGCCACCAGCTCCACCAGACAGGGGGAGACCCAGTTCTTC. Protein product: CATSSTRQGETQFF.

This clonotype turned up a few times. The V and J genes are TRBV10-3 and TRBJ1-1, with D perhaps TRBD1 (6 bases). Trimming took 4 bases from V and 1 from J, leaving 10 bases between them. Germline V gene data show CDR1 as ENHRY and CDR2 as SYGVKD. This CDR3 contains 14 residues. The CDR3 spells CAISGQTGNTEAFF. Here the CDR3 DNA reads TGTGCCATCAGTGGTCAGACAGGGAACACTGAAGCTTTCTTT.

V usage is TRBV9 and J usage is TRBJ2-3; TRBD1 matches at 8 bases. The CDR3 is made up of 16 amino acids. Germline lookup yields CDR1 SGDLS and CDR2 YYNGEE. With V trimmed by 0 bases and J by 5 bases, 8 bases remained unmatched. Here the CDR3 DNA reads TGTGCCAGCAGCGTAGCTCGGACAGGGCTCTTAGATACGCAGTATTTT. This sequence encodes CASSVARTGLLDTQYF.

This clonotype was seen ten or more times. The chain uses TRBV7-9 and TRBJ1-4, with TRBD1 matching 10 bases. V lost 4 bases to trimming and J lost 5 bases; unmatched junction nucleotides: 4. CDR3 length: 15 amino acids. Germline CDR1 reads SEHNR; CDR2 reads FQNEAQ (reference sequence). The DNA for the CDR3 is TGTGCCAGCAGCTCGACAGGGGGCCTCAATGAAAAACTGTTTTTT. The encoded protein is CASSSTGGLNEKLFF.

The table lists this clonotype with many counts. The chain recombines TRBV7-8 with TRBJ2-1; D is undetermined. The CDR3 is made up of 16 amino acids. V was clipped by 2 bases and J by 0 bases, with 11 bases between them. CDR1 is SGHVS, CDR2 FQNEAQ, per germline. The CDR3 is CASSLTDRSSYNEQFF. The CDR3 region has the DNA TGTGCCAGCAGCTTAACAGACCGTAGCTCCTACAATGAGCAGTTCTTC.

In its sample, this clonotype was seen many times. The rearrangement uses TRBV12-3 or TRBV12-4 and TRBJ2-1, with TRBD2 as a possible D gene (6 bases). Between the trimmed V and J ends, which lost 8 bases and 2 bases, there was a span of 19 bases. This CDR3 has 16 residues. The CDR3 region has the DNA TGTGCCAGCCAACTCGGTGCGGGACCGGCCTACAATGAGCAGTTCTTC. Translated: CASQLGAGPAYNEQFF.

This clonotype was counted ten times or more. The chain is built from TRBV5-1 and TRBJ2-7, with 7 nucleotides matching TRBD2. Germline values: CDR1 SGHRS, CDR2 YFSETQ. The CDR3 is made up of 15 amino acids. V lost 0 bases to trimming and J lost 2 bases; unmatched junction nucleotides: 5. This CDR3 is CASSLGAGMTYEQYF. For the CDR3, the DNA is TGCGCCAGCAGCTTGGGAGCGGGAATGACCTACGAGCAGTACTTC. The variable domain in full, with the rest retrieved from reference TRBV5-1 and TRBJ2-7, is KAGVTQTPRYLIKTRGQQVTLSCSPISGHRSVSWYQQTPGQGLQFLFEYFSETQRNKGNFPGRFSGRQFSNSRSEMNVSTLELGDSALYLCASSLGAGMTYEQYFGPGTRLTVT.

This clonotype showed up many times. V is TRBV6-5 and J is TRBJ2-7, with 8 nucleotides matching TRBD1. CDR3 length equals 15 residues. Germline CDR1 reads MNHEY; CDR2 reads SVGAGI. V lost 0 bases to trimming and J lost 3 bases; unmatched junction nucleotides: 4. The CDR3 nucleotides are TGTGCCAGCAGTTACTCGGGGACAGGACGCTACGAGCAGTACTTC. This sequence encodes CASSYSGTGRYEQYF.

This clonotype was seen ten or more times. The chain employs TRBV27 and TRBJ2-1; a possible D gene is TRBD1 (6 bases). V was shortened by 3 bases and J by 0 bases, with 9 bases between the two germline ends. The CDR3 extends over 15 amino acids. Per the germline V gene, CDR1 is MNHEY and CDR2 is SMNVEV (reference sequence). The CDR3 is CASSLRGSSYNEQFF. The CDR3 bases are TGTGCCAGCAGTTTGAGGGGGAGCTCCTACAATGAGCAGTTCTTC.

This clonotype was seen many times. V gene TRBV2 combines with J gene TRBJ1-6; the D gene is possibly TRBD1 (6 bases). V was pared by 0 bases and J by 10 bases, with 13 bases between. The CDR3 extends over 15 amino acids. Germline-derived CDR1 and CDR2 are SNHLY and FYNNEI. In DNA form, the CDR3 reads TGTGCCAGCAGTGAAGCGCCGACAGGACGATCACCCCTCCACTTT. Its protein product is CASSEAPTGRSPLHF.

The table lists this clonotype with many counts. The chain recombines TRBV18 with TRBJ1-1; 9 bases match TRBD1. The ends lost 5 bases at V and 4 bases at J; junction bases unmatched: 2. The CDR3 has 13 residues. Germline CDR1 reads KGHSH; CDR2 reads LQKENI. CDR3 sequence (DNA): TGTGCCAGCTCAACGGACAGGGGCACTGAAGCTTTCTTT. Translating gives CASSTDRGTEAFF.

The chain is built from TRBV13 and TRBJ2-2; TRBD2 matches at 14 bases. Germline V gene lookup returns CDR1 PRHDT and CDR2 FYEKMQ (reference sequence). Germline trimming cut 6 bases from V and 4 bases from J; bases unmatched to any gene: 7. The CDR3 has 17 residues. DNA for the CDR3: TGTGCCAGCAGACGGGGACTAGCGGGAGATGGCACCGGGGAGCTGTTTTTT. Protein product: CASRRGLAGDGTGELFF.

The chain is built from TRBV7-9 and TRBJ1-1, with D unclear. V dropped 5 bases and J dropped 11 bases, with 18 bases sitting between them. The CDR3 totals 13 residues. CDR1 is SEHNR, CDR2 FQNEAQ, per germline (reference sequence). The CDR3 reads CASSLTPTRKAFF. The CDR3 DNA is TGTGCCAGCAGCCTCACCCCAACTAGGAAGGCTTTCTTT.

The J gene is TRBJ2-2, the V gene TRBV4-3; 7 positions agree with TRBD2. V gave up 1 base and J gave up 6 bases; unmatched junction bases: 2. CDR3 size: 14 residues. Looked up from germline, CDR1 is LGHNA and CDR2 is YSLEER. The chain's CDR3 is CASSQGGGAGELFF. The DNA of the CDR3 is TGCGCCAGCAGCCAAGGGGGAGGGGCCGGGGAGCTGTTTTTT.

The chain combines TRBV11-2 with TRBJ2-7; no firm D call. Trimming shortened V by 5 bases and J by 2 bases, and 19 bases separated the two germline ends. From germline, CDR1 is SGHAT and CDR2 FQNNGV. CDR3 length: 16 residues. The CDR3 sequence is CASSPLATLNTYEQYF. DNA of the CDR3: TGTGCCAGCAGCCCACTGGCCACTTTAAATACCTACGAGCAGTACTTC.

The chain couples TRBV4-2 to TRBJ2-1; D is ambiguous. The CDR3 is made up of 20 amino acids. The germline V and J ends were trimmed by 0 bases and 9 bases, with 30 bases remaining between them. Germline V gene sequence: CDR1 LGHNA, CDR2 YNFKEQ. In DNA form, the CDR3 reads TGTGCCAGCAGCCAAGATCTAGAAGTCACGAACACCCCGAAAGGCACTGAGCAGTTCTTC. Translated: CASSQDLEVTNTPKGTEQFF.

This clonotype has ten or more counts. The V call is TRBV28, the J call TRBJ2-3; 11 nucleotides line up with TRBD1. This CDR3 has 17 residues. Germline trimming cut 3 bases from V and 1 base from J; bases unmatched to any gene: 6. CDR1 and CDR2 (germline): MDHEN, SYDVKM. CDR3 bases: TGTGCCAGCAGTTTCTCCGGGACAGGGGGGGGCACAGATACGCAGTATTTT. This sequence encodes CASSFSGTGGGTDTQYF.